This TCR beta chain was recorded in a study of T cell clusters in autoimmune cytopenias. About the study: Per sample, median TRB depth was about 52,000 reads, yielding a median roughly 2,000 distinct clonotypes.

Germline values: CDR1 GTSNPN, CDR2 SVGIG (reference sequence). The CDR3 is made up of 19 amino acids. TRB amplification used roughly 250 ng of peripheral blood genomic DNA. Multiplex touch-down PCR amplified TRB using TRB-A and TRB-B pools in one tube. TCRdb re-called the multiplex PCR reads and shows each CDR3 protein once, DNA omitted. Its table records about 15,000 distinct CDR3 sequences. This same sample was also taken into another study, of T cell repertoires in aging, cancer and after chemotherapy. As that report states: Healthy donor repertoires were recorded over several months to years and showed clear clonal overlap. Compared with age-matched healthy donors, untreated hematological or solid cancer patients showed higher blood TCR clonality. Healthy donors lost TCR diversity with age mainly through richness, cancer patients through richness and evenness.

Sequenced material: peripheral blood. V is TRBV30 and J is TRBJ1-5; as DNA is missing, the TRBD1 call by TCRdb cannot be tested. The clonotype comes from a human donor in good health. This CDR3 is CAWSVRRDRGIFSNQPQHF. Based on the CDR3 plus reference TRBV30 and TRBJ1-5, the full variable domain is SQTIHQWPATLVQPVGSPLSLECTVEGTSNPNLYWYRQAAGRGLQLLFYSVGIGQISSEVPQNLSASRPQDRQFILSSKKLLLSDSGFYLCAWSVRRDRGIFSNQPQHFGDGTRLSIL.